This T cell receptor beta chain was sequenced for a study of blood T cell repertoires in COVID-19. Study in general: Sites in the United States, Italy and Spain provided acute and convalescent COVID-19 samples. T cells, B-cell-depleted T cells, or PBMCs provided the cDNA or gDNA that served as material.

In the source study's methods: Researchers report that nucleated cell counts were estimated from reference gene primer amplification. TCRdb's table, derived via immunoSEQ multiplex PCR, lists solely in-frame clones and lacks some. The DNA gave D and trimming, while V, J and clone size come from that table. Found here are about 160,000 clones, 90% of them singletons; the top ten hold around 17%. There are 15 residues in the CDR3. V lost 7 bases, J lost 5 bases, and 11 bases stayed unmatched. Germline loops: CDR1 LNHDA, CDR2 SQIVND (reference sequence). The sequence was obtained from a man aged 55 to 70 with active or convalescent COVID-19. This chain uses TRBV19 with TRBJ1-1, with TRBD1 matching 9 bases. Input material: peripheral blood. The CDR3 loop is CASIVTGTGMTEAFF. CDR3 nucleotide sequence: TGTGCCAGTATTGTAACCGGGACAGGGATGACTGAAGCTTTCTTT. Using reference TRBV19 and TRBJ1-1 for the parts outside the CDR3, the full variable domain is DGGITQSPKYLFRKEGQNVTLSCEQNLNHDAMYWYRQDPGQGLRLIYYSQIVNDFQKGDIAEGYSVSREKKESFPLTVTSAQKNPTAFYLCASIVTGTGMTEAFFGQGTRLTVV.